These 16 T cell receptor beta chains were all obtained from the same sample, sequenced in a study of OX40 agonist ivuxolimab in advanced cancers. This table comes from immunoSEQ multiplex PCR, and its TCRdb copy is limited to in-frame clones, with some not included. The sample yields roughly 81,000 clones, more than 75% seen once. The sample in question was CD4+ or CD8+ T cells sorted from blood, obtained in a trial of the OX40 agonist ivuxolimab. The receptors stem from an adult with an advanced solid tumor such as melanoma, head and neck, liver or kidney cancer.

This chain connects TRBV10-3 to TRBJ2-7, with TRBD1 as a possible D gene (5 bases). V shed 10 bases and J shed 3 bases, with 19 bases lying between them. Germline V gives CDR1 ENHRY, CDR2 SYGVKD. CDR3 length: 14 amino acids. The CDR3 sequence is CATCWGPVYYEQYF. CDR3 DNA: TGTGCCACTTGCTGGGGCCCGGTGTACTACGAGCAGTACTTC.

On this clone: The CDR3 ends on some other residue instead of the conserved phenylalanine or tryptophan, so this is likely a read error. The chain couples TRBV5-6 to TRBJ1-6; a possible D gene is TRBD1 (5 bases). Trimming cost V 5 bases and J 8 bases, with 11 bases left between them. The CDR3 sequence is 13 residues long. CDR1 and CDR2 from the germline V gene are SGHDT and YYEEEE. CDR3 sequence: CASRRGVDSPLHL. As DNA, the CDR3 is TGTGCCAGCAGGAGAGGGGTTGATTCACCCCTCCACCTT.

To note about this clone: This likely comes from a read error, as the CDR3 has no conserved phenylalanine or tryptophan at its end. This chain joins TRBV5-5 and TRBJ1-6; 11 nucleotides agree with TRBD1. This CDR3 comprises 19 residues. The V segment lost 4 bases and the J segment 0 bases; nucleotides outside the gene matches: 9. CDR1 is SGHKS, CDR2 YYEKEE, per germline (reference sequence). The CDR3 reads CASSRGQGGGSSYNSPLHL. The CDR3 nucleotides are TGTGCCAGCAGCAGGGGACAGGGGGGTGGAAGCTCCTATAATTCACCCCTCCACCTT.

The genes are TRBV19 and TRBJ1-3; D not resolved. The germline V gene encodes CDR1 LNHDA and CDR2 SQIVND (reference sequence). This CDR3 contains 13 residues. V was cut by 3 bases and J by 8 bases, with 11 bases left in between. CDR3 loop: CASSMGRADTIYF. For the CDR3, the DNA is TGTGCCAGTAGTATGGGCCGGGCGGACACCATATATTTT.

This clone was seen only once. J is TRBJ2-5 and V is TRBV4-3; D unclear. CDR1 is LGHNA and CDR2 is YSLEER in the germline V gene. The CDR3 contains 14 residues. V was shortened by 0 bases and J by 2 bases, with 7 bases between the two germline ends. The CDR3 DNA follows: TGCGCCAGCAGCCAAGAGGCCACTCAAGAGACCCAGTACTTC. Its translation is CASSQEATQETQYF.

The rearrangement links TRBV28 to TRBJ1-2; maybe TRBD1 (5 bases). The germline V and J ends were trimmed by 4 bases and 3 bases, with 9 bases remaining between them. The CDR3 totals 13 residues. The germline V gene encodes CDR1 MDHEN and CDR2 SYDVKM. The CDR3 spells CASSSGGDYGYTF. For the CDR3, the DNA is TGTGCCAGCAGTTCGGGGGGGGACTATGGCTACACCTTC.

This chain uses TRBV5-1 with TRBJ1-1; D possibly corresponds to TRBD1 (6 bases). CDR3 length: 15 amino acids. V was pared by 2 bases and J by 6 bases, with 17 bases between. Germline loops: CDR1 SGHRS, CDR2 YFSETQ. The CDR3 nucleotides are TGCGCCAGCAGCTTCCAAGGGGGTCCGGGCGCTGAAGCTTTCTTT. Translating gives CASSFQGGPGAEAFF.

The chain combines TRBV5-1 with TRBJ1-2, with a weak D call TRBD1 (6 bases). The CDR3 is 12 residues long. The V and J ends lost 1 base and 6 bases respectively, with 7 bases between them. Germline CDR1 and CDR2: SGHRS and YFSETQ. The CDR3 nucleotides are TGCGCCAGCAGCTTGTCAGGGGATGGCTACACCTTC. Translated: CASSLSGDGYTF.

J is TRBJ1-2 and V is TRBV5-5; D is possibly TRBD1 (5 bases). V shed 3 bases and J shed 2 bases, with 11 bases lying between them. The CDR3 covers 14 residues. Germline-derived CDR1 and CDR2 are SGHKS and YYEKEE (reference sequence). DNA of the CDR3: TGTGCCAGCAGCTGGGCGACAGAAAACTATGGCTACACCTTC. This encodes CASSWATENYGYTF.

The chain has TRBV19 and TRBJ2-1, with D tentatively TRBD1 or TRBD2 (6 bases each). The CDR3 has 12 amino acids. Trimming stripped 2 bases from V and 16 bases from J, with 15 bases between. Germline V CDR1 and CDR2: LNHDA, SQIVND (reference sequence). The CDR3 nucleotides read TGTGCCAGTAGTATAATGGGGGGCTTACAATTCTTC. Residues: CASSIMGGLQFF.

The V call is TRBV11-2, the J call TRBJ2-7; D is unclear. The CDR3 contains 13 residues. CDR1 SGHAT and CDR2 FQNNGV come from the germline V gene. The V end lost 5 bases, the J end lost 2 bases, and 10 bases lay between the germline ends. The CDR3 spells CASSSDQTYEQYF. Written as DNA, the CDR3 is TGTGCCAGCAGCAGCGACCAGACCTACGAGCAGTACTTC. Looking up the rest from reference TRBV11-2 and TRBJ2-7 gives the full variable domain: EAGVAQSPRYKIIEKRQSVAFWCNPISGHATLYWYQQILGQGPKLLIQFQNNGVVDDSQLPKDRFSAERLKGVDSTLKIQPAKLEDSAVYLCASSSDQTYEQYFGPGTRLTVT.

Comments on this clone: Sequence at one end of the junction differs from germline and may be a read error. This chain uses TRBV5-6 with TRBJ1-2; D is perhaps TRBD1 (5 bases). This CDR3 spans 14 amino acids. Germline CDR1 is SGHDT and CDR2 is YYEEEE. CDR3 nucleotides: TGTGCCAGCAGCCCCCTCCCAAAAGACAGCCCCTATGCCTTC. This gives the protein CASSPLPKDSPYAF.

V is TRBV5-1 and J is TRBJ2-7; D remains unclear. V lost 1 base and J 5 bases, leaving 10 bases between the germline ends. CDR1 and CDR2 (germline): SGHRS, YFSETQ. This CDR3 contains 13 residues. CDR3 sequence reads: CASSLPGLDEQYF. The CDR3 DNA reads TGCGCCAGCAGCTTGCCGGGTCTCGACGAGCAGTACTTC.

The chain carries TRBV28 and TRBJ1-1, with D unresolved. This CDR3 comprises 14 residues. Trimming shortened V by 2 bases and J by 1 base, and 8 bases separated the two germline ends. CDR1 and CDR2 (germline): MDHEN, SYDVKM. The CDR3 loop reads CASSLRAGNTEAFF. The CDR3 DNA reads TGTGCCAGCAGTTTAAGAGCAGGGAACACTGAAGCTTTCTTT.

The chain has TRBV11-2 and TRBJ1-4; D possibly corresponds to TRBD1 (5 bases). Germline CDR1 SGHAT, CDR2 FQNNGV. This CDR3 is 13 amino acids long. Trimming took off 3 bases at V and 17 bases at J, with 19 bases between the two ends. For the CDR3, the DNA is TGTGCCAGCAGCTTGCTTTATCGGACATCAAGTTTTTTT. Translated, it gives CASSLLYRTSSFF.

V gene TRBV25-1 combines with J gene TRBJ1-2; D not resolved. Trimming shortened V by 5 bases and J by 0 bases, and 10 bases separated the two germline ends. The CDR3 covers 14 residues. The germline V gene has CDR1 MGHDK and CDR2 SYGVNS. In DNA, the CDR3 is TGTGCCAGCAGTTCGGCAGCCTCTAACTATGGCTACACCTTC. Translating it yields CASSSAASNYGYTF.